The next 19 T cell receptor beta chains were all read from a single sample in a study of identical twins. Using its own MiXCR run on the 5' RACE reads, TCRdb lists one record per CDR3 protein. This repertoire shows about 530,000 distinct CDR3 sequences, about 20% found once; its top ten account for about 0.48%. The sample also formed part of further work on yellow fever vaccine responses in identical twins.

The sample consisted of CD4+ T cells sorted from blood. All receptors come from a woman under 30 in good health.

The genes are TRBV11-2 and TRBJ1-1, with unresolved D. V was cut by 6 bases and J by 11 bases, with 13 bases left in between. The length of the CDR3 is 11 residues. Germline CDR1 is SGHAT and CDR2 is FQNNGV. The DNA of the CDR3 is TGTGCCAGCAGTCCTGAATTGGGGGCTTTCTTT. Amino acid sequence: CASSPELGAFF.

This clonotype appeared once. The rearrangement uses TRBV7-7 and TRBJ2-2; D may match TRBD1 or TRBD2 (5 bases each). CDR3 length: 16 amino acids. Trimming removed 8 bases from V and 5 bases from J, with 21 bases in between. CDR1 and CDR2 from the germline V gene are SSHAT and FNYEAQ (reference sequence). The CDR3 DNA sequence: TGTGCCAGCGGACGGGGAATGCAGGGTAGTACCGGGGAGCTGTTTTTT. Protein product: CASGRGMQGSTGELFF. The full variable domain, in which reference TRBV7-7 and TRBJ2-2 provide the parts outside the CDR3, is GAGVSQSPRYKVTKRGQDVTLRCDPISSHATLYWYQQALGQGPEFLTYFNYEAQPDKSGLPSDRFSAERPEGSISTLTIQRTEQRDSAMYRCASGRGMQGSTGELFFGEGSRLTVL.

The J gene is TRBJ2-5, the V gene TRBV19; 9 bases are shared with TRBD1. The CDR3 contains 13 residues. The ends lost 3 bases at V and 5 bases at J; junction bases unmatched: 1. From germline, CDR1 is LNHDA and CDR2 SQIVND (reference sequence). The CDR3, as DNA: TGTGCCAGTAGTATCGGACAGGGGGAGACCCAGTACTTC. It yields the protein CASSIGQGETQYF.

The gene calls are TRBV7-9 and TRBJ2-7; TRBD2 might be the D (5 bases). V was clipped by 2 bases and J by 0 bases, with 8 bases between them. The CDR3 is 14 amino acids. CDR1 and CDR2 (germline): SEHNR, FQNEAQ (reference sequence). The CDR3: CASSLSGISYEQYF. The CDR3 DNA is TGTGCCAGCAGCTTAAGCGGAATCTCCTACGAGCAGTACTTC.

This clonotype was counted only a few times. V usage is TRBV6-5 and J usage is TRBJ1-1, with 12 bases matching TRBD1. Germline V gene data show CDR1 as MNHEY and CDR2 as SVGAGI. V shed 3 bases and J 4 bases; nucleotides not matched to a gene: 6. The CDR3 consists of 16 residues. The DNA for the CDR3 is TGTGCCAGCAGTTATGGGACAGGGGGCATGGGCACTGAAGCTTTCTTT. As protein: CASSYGTGGMGTEAFF.

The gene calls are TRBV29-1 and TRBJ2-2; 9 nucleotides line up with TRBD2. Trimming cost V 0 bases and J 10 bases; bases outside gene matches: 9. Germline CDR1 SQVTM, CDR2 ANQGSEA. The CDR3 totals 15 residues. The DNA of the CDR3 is TGCAGCGTTGAAGATGAAAGCGGGGGGTCCTTGGAGCTGTTTTTT. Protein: CSVEDESGGSLELFF.

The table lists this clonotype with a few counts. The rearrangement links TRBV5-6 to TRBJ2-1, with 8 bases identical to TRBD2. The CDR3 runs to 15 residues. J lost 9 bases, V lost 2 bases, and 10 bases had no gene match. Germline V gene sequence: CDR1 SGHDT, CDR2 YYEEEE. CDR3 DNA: TGTGCCAGCAGCTTTATAACTAGCGGCAGCAGTGAGCAGTTCTTC. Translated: CASSFITSGSSEQFF.

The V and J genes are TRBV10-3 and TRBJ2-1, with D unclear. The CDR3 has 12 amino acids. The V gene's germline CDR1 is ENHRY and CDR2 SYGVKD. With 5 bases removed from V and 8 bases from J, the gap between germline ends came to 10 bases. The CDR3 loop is CAISSQVHEQFF. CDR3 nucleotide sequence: TGTGCCATCAGTAGTCAGGTCCATGAGCAGTTCTTC.

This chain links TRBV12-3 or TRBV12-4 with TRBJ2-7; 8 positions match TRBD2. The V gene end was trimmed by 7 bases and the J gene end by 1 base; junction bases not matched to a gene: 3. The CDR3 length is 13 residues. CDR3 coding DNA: TGTGCCAGCACTGAGCGGGAGTCCTACGAGCAGTACTTC. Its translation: CASTERESYEQYF.

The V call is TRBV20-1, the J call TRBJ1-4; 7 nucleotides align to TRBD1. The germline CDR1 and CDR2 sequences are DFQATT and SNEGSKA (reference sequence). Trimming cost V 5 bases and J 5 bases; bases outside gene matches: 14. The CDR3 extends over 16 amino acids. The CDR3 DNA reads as TGCAGTGCTTACGACAGGGCCGGTAAAGTCAATGAAAAACTGTTTTTT. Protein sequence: CSAYDRAGKVNEKLFF.

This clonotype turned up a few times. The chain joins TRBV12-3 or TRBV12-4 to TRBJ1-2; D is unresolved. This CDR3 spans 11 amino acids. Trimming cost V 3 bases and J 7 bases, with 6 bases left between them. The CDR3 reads CASSFFGGYTF. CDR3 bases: TGTGCCAGCAGTTTCTTCGGTGGCTACACCTTC.

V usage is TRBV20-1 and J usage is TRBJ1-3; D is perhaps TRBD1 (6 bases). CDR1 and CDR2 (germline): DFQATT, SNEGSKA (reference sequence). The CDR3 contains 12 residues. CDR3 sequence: CSARGGGNTIYF. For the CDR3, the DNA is TGCAGCGCCCGAGGGGGGGGAAACACCATATATTTT.

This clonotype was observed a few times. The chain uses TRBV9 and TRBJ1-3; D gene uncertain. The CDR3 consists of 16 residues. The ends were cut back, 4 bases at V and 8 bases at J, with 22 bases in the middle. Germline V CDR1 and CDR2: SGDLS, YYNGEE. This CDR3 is CASSPSGVEAGDTIYF. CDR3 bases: TGTGCCAGCAGCCCCTCCGGCGTGGAGGCCGGGGACACCATATATTTT.

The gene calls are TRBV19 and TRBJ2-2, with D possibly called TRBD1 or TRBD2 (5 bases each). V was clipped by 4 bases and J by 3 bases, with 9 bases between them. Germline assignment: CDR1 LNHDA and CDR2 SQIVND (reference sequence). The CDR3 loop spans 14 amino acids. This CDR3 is CASSRRGDTGELFF. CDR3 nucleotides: TGTGCCAGTAGTAGGCGAGGGGACACCGGGGAGCTGTTTTTT.

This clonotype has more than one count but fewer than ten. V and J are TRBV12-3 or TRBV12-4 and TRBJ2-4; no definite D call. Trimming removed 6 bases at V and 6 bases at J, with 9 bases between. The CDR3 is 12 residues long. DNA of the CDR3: TGTGCCAGCAGGCCACCGGGAAACATTCAGTACTTC. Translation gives CASRPPGNIQYF.

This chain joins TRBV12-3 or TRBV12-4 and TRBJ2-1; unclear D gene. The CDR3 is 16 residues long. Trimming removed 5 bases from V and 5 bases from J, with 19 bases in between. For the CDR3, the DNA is TGTGCCAGCAGTCCGTCTTCGTCCCCTACTGACAATGAGCAGTTCTTC. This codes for CASSPSSSPTDNEQFF.

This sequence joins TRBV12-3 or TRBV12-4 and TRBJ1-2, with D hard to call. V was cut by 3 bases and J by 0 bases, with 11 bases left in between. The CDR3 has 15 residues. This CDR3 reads CASSFLGVSNYGYTF. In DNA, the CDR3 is TGTGCCAGCAGTTTCTTGGGTGTATCTAACTATGGCTACACCTTC.

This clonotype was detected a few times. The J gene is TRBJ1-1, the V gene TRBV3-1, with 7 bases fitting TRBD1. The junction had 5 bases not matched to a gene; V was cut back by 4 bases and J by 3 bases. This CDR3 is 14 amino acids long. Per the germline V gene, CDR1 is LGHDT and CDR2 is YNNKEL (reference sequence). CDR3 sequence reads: CASSPRQGDTEAFF. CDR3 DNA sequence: TGTGCCAGCAGCCCTAGACAGGGCGACACTGAAGCTTTCTTT.

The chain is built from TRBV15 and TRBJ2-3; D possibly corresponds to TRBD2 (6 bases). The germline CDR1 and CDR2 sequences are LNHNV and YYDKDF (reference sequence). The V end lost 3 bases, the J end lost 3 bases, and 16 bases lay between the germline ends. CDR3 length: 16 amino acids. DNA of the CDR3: TGTGCCACCAGCAGGGGGGTGGGCGGGGATACAGATACGCAGTATTTT. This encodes CATSRGVGGDTDTQYF. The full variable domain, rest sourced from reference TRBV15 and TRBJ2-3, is DAMVIQNPRYQVTQFGKPVTLSCSQTLNHNVMYWYQQKSSQAPKLLFHYYDKDFNNEADTPDNFQSRRPNTSFCFLDIRSPGLGDTAMYLCATSRGVGGDTDTQYFGPGTRLTVL.